Presented here are 20 T cell receptor beta chains from one specimen sequenced in a study of blood T cell repertoires in COVID-19. This table comes from immunoSEQ multiplex PCR, and its TCRdb copy is limited to in-frame clones, with some not included. The profile shows more than 250,000 clones, around 87% of them singletons. What was sequenced was PBMCs or T cells enriched from blood (not recorded which). These receptors were obtained from a woman younger than 45 who had recovered from COVID-19.

This clone was detected only a few times. The CDR3 spells CASKEGSSNQPQHF. CDR3 nucleotides: TGCGCCAGCAAGGAGGGTTCTAGCAATCAGCCCCAGCATTTT. V gene TRBV5-1 combines with J gene TRBJ1-5; no reliable D call. The CDR3 sequence is 14 residues long. Trimming stripped 6 bases from V and 0 bases from J, with 10 bases between. Germline V gene data show CDR1 as SGHRS and CDR2 as YFSETQ.

This clone appeared a single time. This sequence joins TRBV7-2 and TRBJ2-5; 11 positions match TRBD2. Germline CDR1 SGHTA, CDR2 FQGNSA. The CDR3 runs to 15 residues. The ends lost 3 bases at V and 4 bases at J; junction bases unmatched: 4. CDR3 residues: CASSLVAGGRETQYF. The CDR3 region has the DNA TGTGCCAGCAGCTTGGTAGCGGGGGGGCGAGAGACCCAGTACTTC.

V usage is TRBV2 and J usage is TRBJ2-6; 12 nucleotides align to TRBD2. After removal of 4 bases from V and 2 bases from J, the junction contained 0 bases not matched to a gene. Germline assignment: CDR1 SNHLY and CDR2 FYNNEI. The CDR3 sequence is 16 residues long. The DNA of the CDR3 is TGTGCCAGCAGTGGACTAGCGGGGGCTGGGGCCAACGTCCTGACTTTC. As protein: CASSGLAGAGANVLTF.

This rearrangement joins TRBV5-4 to TRBJ1-2; 9 nucleotides match TRBD1. This CDR3 is built from 14 residues. The V gene's germline CDR1 is SGHNT and CDR2 YYREEE (reference sequence). V dropped 4 bases and J dropped 5; count of bases not matched to a gene: 6. The CDR3 coding sequence is TGTGCCAGCAGCGACGGGACAGGGAGGTATGGCTACACCTTC. Translated, it gives CASSDGTGRYGYTF.

The rearrangement uses TRBV5-6 and TRBJ1-2; 7 bases agree with TRBD1. The CDR3 length is 14 residues. The V gene's germline CDR1 is SGHDT and CDR2 YYEEEE. The V gene end was trimmed by 4 bases and the J gene end by 8 bases; junction bases not matched to a gene: 11. The CDR3 sequence is CASSGTGVLGGYTF. Here the CDR3 DNA reads TGTGCCAGCAGCGGCACAGGGGTCCTTGGGGGCTACACCTTC.

The chain carries TRBV14 and TRBJ2-3; a possible D gene is TRBD2 (5 bases). V lost 1 base to trimming and J lost 6 bases, with 11 bases between them. CDR3 length equals 14 residues. Germline CDR1 and CDR2: SGHDN and FVKESK. The CDR3 sequence: CASSQALGGDTQYF. CDR3 DNA: TGTGCCAGCAGCCAAGCTCTTGGCGGGGATACGCAGTATTTT.

This chain uses TRBV7-9 with TRBJ2-5; D gene unclear. The CDR3 has 14 amino acids. From germline, CDR1 is SEHNR and CDR2 FQNEAQ (reference sequence). V lost 2 bases, J lost 5 bases, and 12 bases lay in between. CDR3 sequence reads: CASSLRHPGETQYF. The CDR3, as DNA: TGTGCCAGCAGCTTAAGGCACCCCGGGGAGACCCAGTACTTC.

The chain is built from TRBV6-5 and TRBJ1-1; D gene uncertain. CDR1 MNHEY and CDR2 SVGAGI come from the germline V gene. The CDR3 consists of 15 residues. V shed 5 bases and J shed 0 bases, with 13 bases lying between them. CDR3 region: CASSPLHSMNTEAFF. The DNA for the CDR3 is TGTGCCAGCAGTCCTCTACATAGCATGAACACTGAAGCTTTCTTT.

This clone came up once. The chain recombines TRBV27 with TRBJ2-7; 7 positions match TRBD2. CDR1 is MNHEY, CDR2 SMNVEV, per germline (reference sequence). The trim removed 5 bases at V and 0 bases at J, leaving 4 bases unmatched. The CDR3 is 14 residues long. The CDR3 nucleotides read TGTGCCAGCAGTCCTACGGGAGGCTCCTACGAGCAGTACTTC. It yields the protein CASSPTGGSYEQYF.

Details on this clone: The same CDR3 is also encoded by other DNA sequences in this sample. The chain links TRBV30 to TRBJ1-2; 10 nucleotides align to TRBD1. V lost 5 bases and J lost 6; bases outside the gene matches: 6. The CDR3 is 13 residues long. Looked up from germline, CDR1 is GTSNPN and CDR2 is SVGIG (reference sequence). CDR3 nucleotides: TGTGCCTGGTCCAGGGGGACAGGGGATGGCTACACCTTC. Its protein product is CAWSRGTGDGYTF.

The table lists this clone with a count of one. The chain has TRBV29-1 and TRBJ2-7, with 7 bases fitting TRBD1. In germline, CDR1 is SQVTM, CDR2 ANQGSEA. The CDR3 totals 13 residues. V lost 6 bases to trimming and J lost 0 bases; unmatched junction nucleotides: 5. CDR3 coding DNA: TGCAGCGTCCGGGACAGCAGCTCCTACGAGCAGTACTTC. This gives the protein CSVRDSSSYEQYF.

The chain combines TRBV9 with TRBJ2-1, with 11 bases that match TRBD2. Trimming removed 0 bases from V and 4 bases from J; junction bases left unmatched: 6. This CDR3 comprises 17 residues. Germline-derived CDR1 and CDR2 are SGDLS and YYNGEE. The CDR3 nucleotides read TGTGCCAGCAGCGTAGGGGCCGGGACTAGCGGTTACAATGAGCAGTTCTTC. Encoded protein: CASSVGAGTSGYNEQFF.

The gene calls are TRBV20-1 and TRBJ2-7, with a tentative D call TRBD1 (6 bases). CDR3 length: 11 amino acids. V lost 5 bases, J lost 4 bases, and 9 bases lay in between. Germline V gene data show CDR1 as DFQATT and CDR2 as SNEGSKA (reference sequence). In DNA form, the CDR3 reads TGCAGTGCTTTTACAGGGTACGAGCAGTACTTC. Protein product: CSAFTGYEQYF.

This chain connects TRBV19 to TRBJ2-1, with 10 bases identical to TRBD1. Losses at the gene ends were 5 bases for V and 1 base for J; bases not matched to a gene: 8. The CDR3 length is 17 residues. CDR1 LNHDA and CDR2 SQIVND come from the germline V gene (reference sequence). The CDR3, as DNA: TGTGCCAGTAGTGCCTGGGACAGGGGATCTTCCTACAATGAGCAGTTCTTC. This codes for CASSAWDRGSSYNEQFF.

The chain carries TRBV9 and TRBJ1-4, with D unresolved. The germline V and J ends were trimmed by 3 bases and 7 bases, with 16 bases remaining between them. Germline V gene data show CDR1 as SGDLS and CDR2 as YYNGEE. The CDR3 contains 15 residues. This CDR3 is CASSEPGVGSEKLFF. The CDR3 DNA is TGTGCCAGCAGCGAGCCCGGGGTCGGGAGTGAAAAACTGTTTTTT.

The chain couples TRBV27 to TRBJ1-5; D remains ambiguous. The CDR3 runs 14 residues. The germline V gene has CDR1 MNHEY and CDR2 SMNVEV (reference sequence). V lost 8 bases, J lost 6 bases, and 17 bases lay in between. CDR3 region: CASGPAQNSQPQHF. The DNA of the CDR3 is TGTGCCAGCGGTCCGGCCCAAAACAGTCAGCCCCAGCATTTT.

V and J are TRBV7-9 and TRBJ1-6; D is uncertain. This CDR3 is built from 17 residues. Trimming pared 3 bases from V and 0 bases from J, leaving 12 bases between. Germline V gene data show CDR1 as SEHNR and CDR2 as FQNEAQ (reference sequence). The chain's CDR3 is CASSFGGRSSYNSPLHF. Here the CDR3 DNA reads TGTGCCAGCAGCTTTGGAGGGCGCAGCTCCTATAATTCACCCCTCCACTTT.

V and J are TRBV11-2 and TRBJ1-1, with 7 bases matching TRBD1. The CDR3 length is 15 residues. Germline CDR1 reads SGHAT; CDR2 reads FQNNGV. The J segment lost 4 bases and the V segment lost 5 bases, leaving 10 bases of the junction unmatched. The CDR3 reads CASSTPPTGTTEAFF. In nucleotides, the CDR3 is TGTGCCAGCAGCACCCCCCCGACAGGGACCACTGAAGCTTTCTTT. Based on the CDR3 plus reference TRBV11-2 and TRBJ1-1, the full variable domain is EAGVAQSPRYKIIEKRQSVAFWCNPISGHATLYWYQQILGQGPKLLIQFQNNGVVDDSQLPKDRFSAERLKGVDSTLKIQPAKLEDSAVYLCASSTPPTGTTEAFFGQGTRLTVV.

This chain links TRBV5-4 with TRBJ1-2, with TRBD1 matching over 10 bases. The J segment lost 8 bases and the V segment lost 9 bases, leaving 19 bases of the junction unmatched. CDR3 length: 16 residues. The germline gives CDR1 SGHNT, CDR2 YYREEE (reference sequence). CDR3 residues: CATNGWKGQGSRGYTF. The DNA of the CDR3 is TGTGCCACCAATGGGTGGAAGGGACAGGGGTCTAGGGGCTACACCTTC.

The chain combines TRBV4-1 with TRBJ1-3; 8 bases are a match to TRBD1. The CDR3 has 20 residues. V dropped 2 bases and J dropped 1; count of bases not matched to a gene: 16. The V gene's germline CDR1 is MGHRA and CDR2 YSYEKL. CDR3 sequence: CASSQLRTRTGRKSGNTIYF. The CDR3 region has the DNA TGCGCCAGCAGCCAACTCCGGACGCGGACAGGGAGGAAATCTGGAAACACCATATATTTT.